The 30 T cell receptor beta chains below were found in one sample sequenced in a study of T-cell reconstitution after alpha-beta-depleted transplantation in children. Unique molecular identifiers were used to barcode this TCRbeta library. Each CDR3 protein is one row after TCRdb ran MiXCR on the PCR reads. The sample yields around 250,000 distinct CDR3 sequences, about 10% seen once. This specimen was PBMCs from the stem cell graft donor, taken from the stem cell graft. These receptors originate from a human donor who donated a stem cell graft to a child with SCID.

This clonotype was seen a few times. This chain links TRBV6-5 with TRBJ2-5; possible D gene TRBD1, 6 bases. Trimming shortened V by 6 bases and J by 0 bases, and 11 bases separated the two germline ends. The CDR3 runs 14 residues. Looked up from germline, CDR1 is MNHEY and CDR2 is SVGAGI. Here the CDR3 reads CASSPQGNQETQYF. In DNA, the CDR3 is TGTGCCAGCAGCCCACAGGGAAACCAAGAGACCCAGTACTTC.

The sample holds many counts of this clonotype. The rearrangement uses TRBV24-1 and TRBJ2-4; D ambiguous. This CDR3 region has 19 residues. V was shortened by 1 base and J by 3 bases, with 21 bases between the two germline ends. Germline-derived CDR1 and CDR2 are KGHDR and SFDVKD. The CDR3 loop is CATSDFLGSGRVGKNIQYF. CDR3 coding DNA: TGTGCCACCAGTGATTTCTTAGGTTCTGGCCGGGTTGGCAAAAACATTCAGTACTTC.

The sample holds a few counts of this clonotype. The chain employs TRBV5-1 and TRBJ2-5; 14 positions agree with TRBD2. The CDR3 contains 16 residues. V shed 4 bases and J 1 base; nucleotides not matched to a gene: 3. CDR1 is SGHRS and CDR2 is YFSETQ in the germline V gene. The DNA for the CDR3 is TGCGCCAGCAGCGCGGGGACTAGCGGGGGCCAAGAGACCCAGTACTTC. It yields the protein CASSAGTSGGQETQYF.

This clonotype was observed a handful of times. The chain combines TRBV15 with TRBJ2-7, with TRBD1 as a possible D gene (5 bases). Trimming stripped 9 bases from V and 1 base from J, with 19 bases between. The CDR3 consists of 15 residues. In germline, CDR1 is LNHNV, CDR2 YYDKDF (reference sequence). CDR3 sequence: CATTMDTTRSYEQYF. CDR3 DNA: TGTGCCACGACGATGGACACGACGAGGTCCTACGAGCAGTACTTC.

The rearrangement uses TRBV20-1 and TRBJ2-3; 15 bases line up with TRBD2. The CDR3 is 19 residues long. V shed 0 bases, J shed 1 base, and the junction held 8 bases outside the gene matches. The germline CDR1 and CDR2 sequences are DFQATT and SNEGSKA (reference sequence). CDR3 protein: CSARDLVGTSGGRTDTQYF. The CDR3 DNA follows: TGCAGTGCTAGAGATCTGGTCGGGACTAGCGGGGGGCGCACAGATACGCAGTATTTT.

The V and J genes are TRBV7-8 and TRBJ2-7; D not certain. Per the germline V gene, CDR1 is SGHVS and CDR2 is FQNEAQ. This CDR3 region has 12 residues. V lost 4 bases and J lost 3, with 7 bases in between. The CDR3 is CASSWVGYEQYF. The DNA of the CDR3 is TGTGCCAGCAGCTGGGTCGGCTACGAGCAGTACTTC. The full variable domain, rest sourced from reference TRBV7-8 and TRBJ2-7, is GAGVSQSPRYKVAKRGQDVALRCDPISGHVSLFWYQQALGQGPEFLTYFQNEAQLDKSGLPSDRFFAERPEGSVSTLKIQRTQQEDSAVYLCASSWVGYEQYFGPGTRLTVT.

This clonotype was counted a few times. The chain couples TRBV25-1 to TRBJ2-7; D not certain. The CDR3 totals 13 residues. Germline-derived CDR1 and CDR2 are MGHDK and SYGVNS. V lost 3 bases to trimming and J lost 4 bases, with 10 bases between them. The CDR3 loop is CASSDPPAYEQYF. DNA for the CDR3: TGTGCCAGCAGTGATCCCCCAGCATACGAGCAGTACTTC.

The chain uses TRBV7-7 and TRBJ2-1; TRBD2 matches 8 bases. The CDR3 spans 15 residues. After removal of 5 bases from V and 4 bases from J, the junction contained 7 bases not matched to a gene. Looked up from germline, CDR1 is SSHAT and CDR2 is FNYEAQ (reference sequence). CDR3 in amino acids: CASSPGGAAYNEQFF. The CDR3, as DNA: TGTGCCAGCAGCCCCGGGGGGGCGGCGTACAATGAGCAGTTCTTC.

Points on this clonotype: A read error is possible here, since a much larger clone lies one base away. The CDR3 end shows no conserved phenylalanine or tryptophan, and so a read error is likely. The J gene is TRBJ2-3, the V gene TRBV27; D is perhaps TRBD2 (5 bases). Looked up from germline, CDR1 is MNHEY and CDR2 is SMNVEV (reference sequence). The CDR3 sequence is 12 residues long. Trimming took off 6 bases at V and 3 bases at J, with 7 bases between the two ends. The CDR3, as DNA: TGTGCCAGCAGCCGACTAACAGATACGCAGTATTCT. Residues: CASSRLTDTQYS.

This clonotype was seen a handful of times. The gene calls are TRBV3-1 and TRBJ1-2, with D unclear. Germline assignment: CDR1 LGHDT and CDR2 YNNKEL (reference sequence). This CDR3 is built from 13 residues. The V gene lost 2 bases and the J gene lost 7 bases, with 11 bases spanning the gap. The CDR3 region is CASSQTAAVGYTF. CDR3 nucleotide sequence: TGTGCCAGCAGCCAAACTGCGGCAGTTGGCTACACCTTC.

This chain uses TRBV5-1 with TRBJ1-2; D gene ambiguous. Trimming took off 0 bases at V and 6 bases at J, with 6 bases between the two ends. The CDR3 covers 12 residues. CDR1 SGHRS and CDR2 YFSETQ come from the germline V gene. The CDR3: CASSLDSNGYTF. The CDR3 region has the DNA TGCGCCAGCAGCTTGGACAGTAATGGCTACACCTTC.

This clonotype was counted a few times. V and J are TRBV20-1 and TRBJ2-5, with 12 bases lining up with TRBD2. Per the germline V gene, CDR1 is DFQATT and CDR2 is SNEGSKA (reference sequence). The trim removed 6 bases at V and 5 bases at J, leaving 7 bases unmatched. CDR3 length: 14 amino acids. The CDR3 reads CSARGTSGHETQYF. DNA for the CDR3: TGCAGTGCCCGAGGGACTAGCGGGCACGAGACCCAGTACTTC.

This clonotype was seen at least ten times. The rearrangement joins TRBV2 to TRBJ2-7; D gene ambiguous. The CDR3 sequence is 15 residues long. Trimming removed 4 bases from V and 1 base from J, with 14 bases in between. Germline V gives CDR1 SNHLY, CDR2 FYNNEI. CDR3 nucleotide sequence: TGTGCCAGCAGTGCGGTGGTTGTCTTATCCTACGAGCAGTACTTC. Its translation: CASSAVVVLSYEQYF. Supplemented by reference TRBV2 and TRBJ2-7, the full variable domain reads EPEVTQTPSHQVTQMGQEVILRCVPISNHLYFYWYRQILGQKVEFLVSFYNNEISEKSEIFDDQFSVERPDGSNFTLKIRSTKLEDSAMYFCASSAVVVLSYEQYFGPGTRLTVT.

The chain couples TRBV7-8 to TRBJ1-1; D ambiguous. The CDR3 loop spans 15 amino acids. V was cut by 1 base and J by 0 bases, with 9 bases left in between. The germline CDR1 and CDR2 sequences are SGHVS and FQNEAQ. DNA for the CDR3: TGTGCCAGCAGCTTAGATTTTCAGGTGAACACTGAAGCTTTCTTT. It is translated as CASSLDFQVNTEAFF.

This clonotype was detected many times. The chain employs TRBV7-6 and TRBJ2-2, with a possible D match to TRBD1 (6 bases). Germline CDR1 and CDR2: SGHVS and FNYEAQ. Trimming cost V 2 bases and J 5 bases, with 12 bases left between them. The CDR3 covers 15 residues. The CDR3 sequence is CASSLSQGLTGELFF. CDR3 sequence (DNA): TGTGCCAGCAGCTTAAGTCAGGGGTTAACCGGGGAGCTGTTTTTT.

This clonotype has just a few counts. The rearrangement uses TRBV12-3 or TRBV12-4 and TRBJ2-5; D gene uncertain. The CDR3 extends over 14 amino acids. Deletions cut 6 bases from V and 4 bases from J, with 15 bases between. CDR3: CASSLLGERETQYF. CDR3 nucleotides: TGTGCCAGCAGCCTCCTAGGAGAGCGAGAGACCCAGTACTTC.

This clonotype was recorded many times. The genes are TRBV3-1 and TRBJ2-3, with no clear D. The CDR3 loop spans 14 amino acids. V dropped 0 bases and J dropped 6 bases, with 10 bases sitting between them. In germline, CDR1 is LGHDT, CDR2 YNNKEL (reference sequence). The CDR3 DNA sequence: TGTGCCAGCAGCCAAGATGGGCCTAAGGATACGCAGTATTTT. Translation gives CASSQDGPKDTQYF.

The chain combines TRBV9 with TRBJ2-2; 12 positions match TRBD1. Germline CDR1 is SGDLS and CDR2 is YYNGEE. This CDR3 has 16 amino acids. V lost 0 bases, J lost 7 bases, and 4 bases stayed unmatched. The DNA for the CDR3 is TGTGCCAGCAGCGTAGCGGGACAGGGGGCGGTCGGGGAGCTGTTTTTT. The encoded protein is CASSVAGQGAVGELFF.

The table lists this clonotype with many counts. V and J are TRBV5-1 and TRBJ2-7; D ambiguous. Trimming removed 4 bases from V and 3 bases from J, with 11 bases in between. CDR1 and CDR2 from the germline V gene are SGHRS and YFSETQ. The CDR3 is made up of 13 amino acids. The CDR3 loop reads CASSADRDYEQYF. The CDR3 region has the DNA TGCGCCAGCAGCGCTGACCGAGACTACGAGCAGTACTTC.

This clonotype came up a few times. This chain uses TRBV20-1 with TRBJ2-7; TRBD2 agrees at 11 bases. Germline lookup yields CDR1 DFQATT and CDR2 SNEGSKA (reference sequence). V gave up 6 bases and J gave up 7 bases; unmatched junction bases: 17. This CDR3 has 16 residues. CDR3 in amino acids: CSAHPPTSGDPLEQYF. DNA of the CDR3: TGCAGTGCCCACCCCCCGACTAGCGGGGATCCCCTGGAGCAGTACTTC.

This clonotype was seen only a few times. This chain links TRBV27 with TRBJ2-3, with 7 bases that match TRBD1. This CDR3 has 13 residues. V shed 9 bases, J shed 1 base, and the junction held 4 bases outside the gene matches. The V gene's germline CDR1 is MNHEY and CDR2 SMNVEV (reference sequence). The DNA for the CDR3 is TGTGCCAGTTGGGACAGCGGCACAGATACGCAGTATTTT. Amino acids: CASWDSGTDTQYF.

This chain joins TRBV20-1 and TRBJ2-3; 9 bases align to TRBD2. V lost 0 bases and J lost 0; bases outside the gene matches: 13. The CDR3 is 19 amino acids. Germline V lookup: CDR1 DFQATT, CDR2 SNEGSKA (reference sequence). CDR3: CSARDTLHGTSRSTDTQYF. Written as DNA, the CDR3 is TGCAGTGCTAGAGATACCCTCCACGGGACTAGCAGAAGCACAGATACGCAGTATTTT.

The chain employs TRBV10-3 and TRBJ2-3; a possible D gene is TRBD2 (6 bases). The germline CDR1 and CDR2 sequences are ENHRY and SYGVKD. The CDR3 runs 13 residues. The germline V and J ends were trimmed by 6 bases and 2 bases, with 9 bases remaining between them. The CDR3 bases are TGTGCCATCAGGACGGGGGTCACAGATACGCAGTATTTT. Its translation: CAIRTGVTDTQYF.

Only a few counts were recorded for this clonotype. This chain connects TRBV13 to TRBJ2-3, with unresolved D. Germline CDR1 is PRHDT and CDR2 is FYEKMQ (reference sequence). The CDR3 sequence is 14 residues long. The germline V and J ends were trimmed by 5 bases and 2 bases, with 11 bases remaining between them. The CDR3 spells CASSLWSLTDTQYF. CDR3 DNA: TGTGCCAGCAGCCTCTGGTCCCTCACAGATACGCAGTATTTT.

Ten or more counts support this clonotype. The chain carries TRBV5-1 and TRBJ2-7; perhaps TRBD1 as D (6 bases). Trimming removed 0 bases from V and 7 bases from J, with 14 bases in between. The CDR3 consists of 14 residues. Germline V gene data show CDR1 as SGHRS and CDR2 as YFSETQ. CDR3 coding DNA: TGCGCCAGCAGCTTGGATGGGGGCTTTGGAGAGCAGTACTTC. Protein: CASSLDGGFGEQYF. Complete variable domain (other parts from reference TRBV5-1 and TRBJ2-7): KAGVTQTPRYLIKTRGQQVTLSCSPISGHRSVSWYQQTPGQGLQFLFEYFSETQRNKGNFPGRFSGRQFSNSRSEMNVSTLELGDSALYLCASSLDGGFGEQYFGPGTRLTVT.

This clonotype occurred many times. V usage is TRBV24-1 and J usage is TRBJ2-3; D is undetermined. Germline CDR1 is KGHDR and CDR2 is SFDVKD. The V and J ends lost 4 bases and 0 bases respectively, with 10 bases between them. The CDR3 contains 15 residues. CDR3 sequence (DNA): TGTGCCACCAGTGACCGCGGAACTAGCACAGATACGCAGTATTTT. Its protein is CATSDRGTSTDTQYF.

This clonotype was seen at least ten times. The chain uses TRBV12-3 or TRBV12-4 and TRBJ2-7; a possible D gene is TRBD1 (6 bases). The CDR3 length is 15 residues. V lost 2 bases, J lost 5 bases, and 16 bases lay in between. Here the CDR3 reads CASSLRGQGRDEQYF. CDR3 nucleotide sequence: TGTGCCAGCAGTTTAAGAGGGCAGGGGCGGGACGAGCAGTACTTC.

This chain connects TRBV6-5 to TRBJ1-2; 8 nucleotides line up with TRBD1. V lost 0 bases, J lost 5 bases, and 8 bases stayed unmatched. Germline-derived CDR1 and CDR2 are MNHEY and SVGAGI. The CDR3 length is 16 residues. CDR3 sequence (DNA): TGTGCCAGCAGTTACTCGAATACAGGGGGAAAATATGGCTACACCTTC. It specifies CASSYSNTGGKYGYTF.

The V gene is TRBV7-2, the J gene TRBJ1-1, with no clear D. The length of the CDR3 is 12 residues. CDR1 is SGHTA and CDR2 is FQGNSA in the germline V gene. Trimming took off 8 bases at V and 11 bases at J, with 18 bases between the two ends. CDR3 sequence reads: CASFRVPDGAFF. CDR3 DNA: TGTGCCAGCTTCCGCGTCCCCGATGGGGCTTTCTTT.

CDR3 DNA sequence: TGTGCCAGCTCAAGTCGACAGGTCCCAAACACTGAAGCTTTCTTT. The encoded protein is CASSSRQVPNTEAFF. The chain couples TRBV18 to TRBJ1-1; perhaps TRBD1 as D (6 bases). The CDR3 covers 15 residues. Per germline, CDR1 KGHSH and CDR2 LQKENI. Trimming removed 5 bases at V and 2 bases at J, with 15 bases between.